These 15 T cell receptor beta chains came from one sample sequenced in a study of T-cell memory formation after mild COVID-19. TCRdb reprocessed the 5' RACE reads with MiXCR, giving one entry per CDR3 protein. The table includes some 88,000 distinct CDR3 sequences, 20% to 25% detected once. Sequencing was done on a sample of PBMCs or a T cell subset sorted from them (not recorded which). All receptors come from a man between 18 and 29 years old who had mild COVID-19 (a few samples of this study predate the infection). Cell type and time point are not known.

For this clonotype: A read error may produce the germline difference seen at one junction end. This chain uses TRBV7-2 with TRBJ2-3; D is possibly TRBD2 (6 bases). Germline CDR1 SGHTA, CDR2 FQGNSA. The CDR3 consists of 14 residues. CDR3 nucleotides: TGTGCCAGCACCTTACGGGGGAGCACAGATACGCAGTATTTT. This gives the protein CASTLRGSTDTQYF.

The chain links TRBV4-1 to TRBJ1-5; D unclear. The V and J ends lost 0 bases and 13 bases respectively, with 13 bases between them. The CDR3 totals 13 residues. The germline gives CDR1 MGHRA, CDR2 YSYEKL. CDR3 region: CASSQDATDLQHF. In nucleotides, the CDR3 is TGCGCCAGCAGCCAAGATGCGACGGACTTACAGCATTTT.

V usage is TRBV9 and J usage is TRBJ2-4; no clear D gene. Germline values: CDR1 SGDLS, CDR2 YYNGEE. The CDR3 runs to 13 residues. The V end was cut by 4 bases, the J end by 8 bases, with 13 bases between. The CDR3 loop is CASSKGGQDIQYF. DNA of the CDR3: TGTGCCAGCAGCAAAGGTGGGCAGGACATTCAGTACTTC.

The chain employs TRBV11-1 and TRBJ2-3; no definite D call. The CDR3 is made up of 12 amino acids. CDR1 is SGHAT and CDR2 is FQDESV in the germline V gene (reference sequence). Trimming took 7 bases from V and 4 from J, leaving 9 bases between them. The CDR3 DNA reads TGTGCCAGCACTCAAACCCCAGATACGCAGTATTTT. Its translation is CASTQTPDTQYF.

V is TRBV9 and J is TRBJ2-3; either TRBD1 or TRBD2 may fit D (5 bases each). V lost 3 bases, J lost 0 bases, and 14 bases lay in between. The CDR3 has 16 residues. Germline assignment: CDR1 SGDLS and CDR2 YYNGEE. CDR3 nucleotide sequence: TGTGCCAGCAGCGCGTCCGGGGCCCAGAGCACAGATACGCAGTATTTT. Encoded protein: CASSASGAQSTDTQYF.

The chain combines TRBV5-5 with TRBJ2-3; D is perhaps TRBD1 (5 bases). Germline values: CDR1 SGHKS, CDR2 YYEKEE (reference sequence). V lost 0 bases to trimming and J lost 2 bases, with 10 bases between them. There are 15 residues in the CDR3. CDR3 in DNA: TGTGCCAGCAGCTTGGACCAGGGATCCACAGATACGCAGTATTTT. Translated, it gives CASSLDQGSTDTQYF. Together with reference TRBV5-5 and TRBJ2-3, the CDR3 gives the full variable domain: DAGVTQSPTHLIKTRGQQVTLRCSPISGHKSVSWYQQVLGQGPQFIFQYYEKEERGRGNFPDRFSARQFPNYSSELNVNALLLGDSALYLCASSLDQGSTDTQYFGPGTRLTVL.

This clonotype was picked up a small number of times. V gene TRBV19 combines with J gene TRBJ2-5; TRBD1 might be the D (6 bases). CDR1 is LNHDA and CDR2 is SQIVND in the germline V gene (reference sequence). The CDR3 covers 14 residues. V was pared by 3 bases and J by 2 bases, with 10 bases between. The chain's CDR3 is CASSMRRGQETQYF. The CDR3 DNA reads as TGTGCCAGTAGTATGCGCAGGGGTCAAGAGACCCAGTACTTC.

This clonotype has only a few counts. The V gene is TRBV7-9, the J gene TRBJ2-7, with TRBD1 as a possible D gene (5 bases). Trimming took off 8 bases at V and 3 bases at J, with 11 bases between the two ends. Germline V gene data show CDR1 as SEHNR and CDR2 as FQNEAQ (reference sequence). This CDR3 region has 12 residues. In nucleotides, the CDR3 is TGTGCCAGCTCGACAGAGAGCTACGAGCAGTACGTC. It encodes CASSTESYEQYV.

This clonotype has at least ten counts. This chain joins TRBV29-1 and TRBJ1-2; D unresolved. V lost 3 bases, J lost 2 bases, and 16 bases lay in between. The CDR3 sequence is 15 residues long. CDR1 is SQVTM, CDR2 ANQGSEA, per germline. The DNA of the CDR3 is TGCAGCGTTGAGTCCCGGACTGGGAAGAACTATGGCTACACCTTC. This encodes CSVESRTGKNYGYTF.

V gene TRBV6-5 combines with J gene TRBJ2-7; D uncertain. This CDR3 spans 16 amino acids. Germline V CDR1 and CDR2: MNHEY, SVGAGI. Trimming left V 0 bases short and J 2 bases short, with 14 bases between. This CDR3 reads CASSYSNIGSPYEQYV. The CDR3 coding sequence is TGTGCCAGCAGTTACTCTAACATCGGTAGCCCCTACGAGCAGTACGTC.

The gene calls are TRBV21-1 and TRBJ2-5; the table's TRBD1 call for D was not verified on the DNA. TRBV21-1 is a known pseudogene. The CDR3 consists of 11 residues. CDR3 nucleotides: TGTGCCAGCAGCAAACTGGACAGGGGGGACTTC. This codes for CASSKLDRGDF.

Written as DNA, the CDR3 is TGCAGTGCTAGTACGGGACAGGGTAGCACAGATACGCAGTATTTT. It encodes CSASTGQGSTDTQYF. The chain couples TRBV20-1 to TRBJ2-3; 9 nucleotides agree with TRBD1. From germline, CDR1 is DFQATT and CDR2 SNEGSKA (reference sequence). The J segment lost 0 bases and the V segment lost 3 bases, leaving 4 bases of the junction unmatched. CDR3 length: 15 residues.

The sample holds one count of this clonotype. V is TRBV6-2 or TRBV6-3 and J is TRBJ2-3; 9 bases match TRBD1. CDR1 and CDR2 from the germline V gene are MNHEY and SVGEGT. With V trimmed by 6 bases and J by 4 bases, 17 bases remained unmatched. The CDR3 has 18 amino acids. The CDR3: CASRNNLARDREADTQYF. CDR3 sequence (DNA): TGTGCCAGCAGAAATAATTTGGCAAGGGACAGGGAAGCAGATACGCAGTATTTT.

V gene TRBV27 combines with J gene TRBJ1-1, with D possibly being TRBD1 (6 bases). Germline values: CDR1 MNHEY, CDR2 SMNVEV (reference sequence). Trimming left V 0 bases short and J 12 bases short, with 17 bases between. The CDR3 is 14 residues long. The CDR3 DNA follows: TGTGCCAGCAGTTTATCTCAGTCTGGGGGCAACTCTTTCTTT. It encodes CASSLSQSGGNSFF.

This clonotype was detected only a few times. The V call is TRBV5-5, the J call TRBJ2-7, with 10 bases aligning to TRBD1. The V gene's germline CDR1 is SGHKS and CDR2 YYEKEE (reference sequence). This CDR3 region has 15 residues. Losses at the gene ends were 4 bases for V and 9 bases for J; bases not matched to a gene: 13. CDR3 residues: CASSSDGTGDEGQYF. CDR3 nucleotides: TGTGCCAGCAGCAGCGACGGGACAGGGGATGAGGGGCAGTACTTC.